Presented here are 13 T cell receptor beta chains from one specimen sequenced in a study of cytomegalovirus exposure and HLA in healthy donors. The protocol was immunoSEQ multiplex PCR, while the TCRdb copy is restricted to in-frame clones and leaves out a portion. In the table there are approximately 120,000 clones, approximately 91% of which are singletons. Sample: PBMCs. These receptors were taken from a woman aged 18-30 years in good health and CMV-seronegative.

The chain employs TRBV15 and TRBJ1-5, with unresolved D. V dropped 0 bases and J dropped 2 bases, with 8 bases sitting between them. There are 15 residues in the CDR3. Germline-derived CDR1 and CDR2 are LNHNV and YYDKDF (reference sequence). The CDR3 DNA follows: TGTGCCACCAGCAGAGATATGGGAGGCAATCAGCCCCAGCATTTT. Translated, it gives CATSRDMGGNQPQHF.

The chain recombines TRBV5-5 with TRBJ1-4; unclear D gene. CDR1 and CDR2 from the germline V gene are SGHKS and YYEKEE (reference sequence). The CDR3 consists of 13 residues. V lost 0 bases, J lost 13 bases, and 13 bases lay in between. The CDR3 reads CASSLVPGKRLFF. The CDR3 DNA reads TGTGCCAGCAGCTTGGTCCCGGGAAAGAGACTGTTTTTT.

This clone was observed a few times. This chain connects TRBV19 to TRBJ2-3, with D hard to call. V shed 7 bases and J shed 0 bases, with 11 bases lying between them. CDR1 LNHDA and CDR2 SQIVND come from the germline V gene (reference sequence). The CDR3 runs to 14 residues. The CDR3 protein is CASTEQPSTDTQYF. The CDR3 region has the DNA TGTGCCAGTACGGAGCAGCCGAGCACAGATACGCAGTATTTT.

This sequence joins TRBV2 and TRBJ2-7; 16 nucleotides align to TRBD2. CDR3 size: 14 residues. Trimming at V came to 4 bases and at J to 10 bases, leaving 4 bases not matched to a gene. The germline gives CDR1 SNHLY, CDR2 FYNNEI. CDR3 sequence reads: CASSAGLAGGEQYF. The DNA of the CDR3 is TGTGCCAGCAGTGCGGGACTAGCGGGAGGGGAACAGTACTTC.

This CDR3 reads CASAPWTGGSRSEQYF. Written as DNA, the CDR3 is TGTGCTAGTGCTCCTTGGACCGGGGGGTCTAGGAGCGAGCAGTACTTC. The chain combines TRBV12-5 with TRBJ2-7, with 7 bases identical to TRBD2. Looked up from germline, CDR1 is LGHNT and CDR2 is FRNRAP. This CDR3 spans 16 amino acids. J lost 6 bases, V lost 7 bases, and 18 bases had no gene match.

This rearrangement joins TRBV19 to TRBJ2-2, with D maybe TRBD2 (7 bases). Germline CDR1 reads LNHDA; CDR2 reads SQIVND (reference sequence). Trimming shortened V by 9 bases and J by 9 bases, and 14 bases separated the two germline ends. The CDR3 is made up of 12 amino acids. CDR3 in DNA: TGTGCCAGCGGGGGGCAGTTGAGGGAGCTGTTTTTT. As protein: CASGGQLRELFF.

The chain couples TRBV30 to TRBJ2-5; 8 nucleotides line up with TRBD2. The CDR3 is made up of 13 amino acids. Trimming at V came to 2 bases and at J to 4 bases, leaving 3 bases not matched to a gene. Germline CDR1 reads GTSNPN; CDR2 reads SVGIG (reference sequence). CDR3 DNA sequence: TGTGCCTGGAGTTGGCTAGCGGGAGAGACCCAGTACTTC. Protein sequence: CAWSWLAGETQYF.

This chain connects TRBV5-1 to TRBJ1-1; 7 bases map to TRBD1. The CDR3 has 13 residues. Trimming at V came to 2 bases and at J to 3 bases, leaving 1 base not matched to a gene. Germline V lookup: CDR1 SGHRS, CDR2 YFSETQ. The CDR3, as DNA: TGCGCCAGCAGCTTTACAGGGGACACTGAAGCTTTCTTT. Its translation: CASSFTGDTEAFF. The complete variable domain, with remaining parts taken from reference TRBV5-1 and TRBJ1-1, reads KAGVTQTPRYLIKTRGQQVTLSCSPISGHRSVSWYQQTPGQGLQFLFEYFSETQRNKGNFPGRFSGRQFSNSRSEMNVSTLELGDSALYLCASSFTGDTEAFFGQGTRLTVV.

The V gene is TRBV4-1, the J gene TRBJ2-1; 7 bases match TRBD2. The germline CDR1 and CDR2 sequences are MGHRA and YSYEKL. The ends lost 1 base at V and 5 bases at J; junction bases unmatched: 8. CDR3 size: 16 residues. CDR3 residues: CASSQGRASGNNEQFF. The CDR3, as DNA: TGCGCCAGCAGCCAAGGGAGAGCTAGCGGCAACAATGAGCAGTTCTTC.

The CDR3 sequence is CASSEGLAARGTDTQYF. The CDR3 DNA reads TGCGCCAGCAGCGAGGGACTAGCAGCTAGGGGGACAGATACGCAGTATTTT. The J gene is TRBJ2-3, the V gene TRBV5-1; 9 nucleotides match TRBD2. Germline-derived CDR1 and CDR2 are SGHRS and YFSETQ. The CDR3 consists of 17 residues. The trim removed 4 bases at V and 3 bases at J, leaving 12 bases unmatched.

The chain has TRBV13 and TRBJ2-7; TRBD1 matches 8 bases. The length of the CDR3 is 14 residues. Trimming removed 1 base from V and 5 bases from J; junction bases left unmatched: 4. Germline CDR1 and CDR2: PRHDT and FYEKMQ (reference sequence). Written as DNA, the CDR3 is TGTGCCAGCAGCTTAGAGGGGGACAGGAACGAGCAGTACTTC. Translated, it gives CASSLEGDRNEQYF.

The chain has TRBV2 and TRBJ2-2; possible D gene TRBD2, 6 bases. There are 15 residues in the CDR3. V lost 4 bases to trimming and J lost 3 bases, with 12 bases between them. Germline V gene sequence: CDR1 SNHLY, CDR2 FYNNEI. The CDR3 DNA reads as TGTGCCAGCAGTGCGGAGGGGCCCTACACCGGGGAGCTGTTTTTT. Translating it yields CASSAEGPYTGELFF.

The V gene is TRBV5-1, the J gene TRBJ1-2; D is unclear. Germline V gives CDR1 SGHRS, CDR2 YFSETQ. The CDR3 is 12 residues long. Trimming shortened V by 1 base and J by 4 bases, and 5 bases separated the two germline ends. CDR3 bases: TGCGCCAGCAGCTTGACATTCTATGGCTACACCTTC. This gives the protein CASSLTFYGYTF.